This TCR beta chain was obtained from a study of lymphopenia after photon versus proton radiotherapy. Germline V lookup: CDR1 LNHDA, CDR2 SQIVND (reference sequence). Trimming took 5 bases from V and 5 from J; bases not matched to a gene: 7. The length of the CDR3 is 15 residues. Generated by immunoSEQ multiplex PCR, the TCRdb table keeps only in-frame clones and is missing some. The sample lists about 4,900 clones, around 88% occurring once. The gene calls are TRBV19 and TRBJ2-7, with 12 bases that match TRBD1. The receptor was isolated from a man at least 80 years old with cholangiocarcinoma. Sequencing used peripheral blood, obtained from a patient treated with photon-based radiotherapy. The CDR3 region has the DNA TGTGCCAGTAGTTTCCCGGGACAGGGGGCAGACGAGCAGTACTTC. This gives the protein CASSFPGQGADEQYF.